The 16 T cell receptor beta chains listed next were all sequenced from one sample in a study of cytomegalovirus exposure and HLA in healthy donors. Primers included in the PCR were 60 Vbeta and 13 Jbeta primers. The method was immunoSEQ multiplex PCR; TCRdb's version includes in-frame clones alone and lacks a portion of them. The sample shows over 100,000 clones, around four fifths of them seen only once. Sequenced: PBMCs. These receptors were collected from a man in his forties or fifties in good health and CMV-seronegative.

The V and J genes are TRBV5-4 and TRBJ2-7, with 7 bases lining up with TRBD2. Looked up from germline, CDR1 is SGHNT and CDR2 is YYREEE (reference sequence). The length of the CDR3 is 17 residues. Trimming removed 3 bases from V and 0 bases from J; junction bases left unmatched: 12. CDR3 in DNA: TGTGCCAGCAGCTCGCCTGCGGGGCGGGGGAGCTCCTACGAGCAGTACTTC. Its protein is CASSSPAGRGSSYEQYF.

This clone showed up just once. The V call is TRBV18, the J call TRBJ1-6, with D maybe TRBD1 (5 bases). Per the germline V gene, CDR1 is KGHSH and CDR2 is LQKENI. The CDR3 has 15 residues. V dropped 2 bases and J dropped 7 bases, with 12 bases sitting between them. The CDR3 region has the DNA TGTGCCAGCTCACCAAGGGGTCAGACAAATTCACCCCTCCACTTT. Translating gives CASSPRGQTNSPLHF.

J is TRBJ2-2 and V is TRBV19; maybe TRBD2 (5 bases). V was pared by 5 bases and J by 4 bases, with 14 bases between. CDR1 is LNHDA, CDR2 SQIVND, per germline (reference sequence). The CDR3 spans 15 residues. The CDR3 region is CASSGRFGVTGELFF. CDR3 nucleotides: TGTGCCAGTAGTGGACGGTTCGGGGTCACCGGGGAGCTGTTTTTT.

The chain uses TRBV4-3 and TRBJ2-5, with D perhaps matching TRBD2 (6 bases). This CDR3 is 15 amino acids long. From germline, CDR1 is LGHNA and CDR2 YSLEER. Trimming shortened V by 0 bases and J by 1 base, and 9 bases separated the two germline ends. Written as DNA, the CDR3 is TGCGCCAGCAGCCAAGAGCTGGGGGGCCAAGAGACCCAGTACTTC. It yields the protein CASSQELGGQETQYF.

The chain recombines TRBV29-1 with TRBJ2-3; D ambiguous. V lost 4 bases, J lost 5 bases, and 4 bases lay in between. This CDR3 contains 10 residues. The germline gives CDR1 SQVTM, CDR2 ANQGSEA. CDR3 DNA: TGCAGCGTTGTTATAGATACGCAGTATTTT. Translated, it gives CSVVIDTQYF.

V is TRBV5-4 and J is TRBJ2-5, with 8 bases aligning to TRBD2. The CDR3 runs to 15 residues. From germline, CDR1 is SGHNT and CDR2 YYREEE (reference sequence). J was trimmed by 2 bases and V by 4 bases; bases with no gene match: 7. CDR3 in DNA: TGTGCCAGCAGCAACCAGCGGGGGCAACAAGAGACCCAGTACTTC. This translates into CASSNQRGQQETQYF.

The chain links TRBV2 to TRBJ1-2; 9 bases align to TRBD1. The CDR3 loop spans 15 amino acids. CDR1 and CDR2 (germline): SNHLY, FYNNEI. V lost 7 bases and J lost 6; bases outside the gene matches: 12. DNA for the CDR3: TGTGCCAGCACCCCACAGGACAGGGGCGGGAATGGCTACACCTTC. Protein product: CASTPQDRGGNGYTF.

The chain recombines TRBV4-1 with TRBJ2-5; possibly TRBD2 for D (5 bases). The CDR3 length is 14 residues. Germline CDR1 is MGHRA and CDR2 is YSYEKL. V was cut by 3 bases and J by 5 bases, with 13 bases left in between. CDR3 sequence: CASSQTTSRETQYF. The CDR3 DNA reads TGCGCCAGCAGCCAGACCACTAGTAGGGAGACCCAGTACTTC.

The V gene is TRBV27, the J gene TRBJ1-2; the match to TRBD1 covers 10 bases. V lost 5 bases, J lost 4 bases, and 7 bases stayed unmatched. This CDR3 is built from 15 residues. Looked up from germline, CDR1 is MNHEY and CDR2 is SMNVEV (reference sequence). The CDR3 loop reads CASSPVTGGGYGYTF. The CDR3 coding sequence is TGTGCCAGCAGTCCCGTGACAGGGGGCGGCTATGGCTACACCTTC.

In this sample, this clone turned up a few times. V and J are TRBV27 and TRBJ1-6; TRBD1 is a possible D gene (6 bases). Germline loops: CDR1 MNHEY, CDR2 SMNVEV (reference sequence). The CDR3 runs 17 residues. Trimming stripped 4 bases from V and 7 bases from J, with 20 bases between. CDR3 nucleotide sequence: TGTGCCAGCAGTTCTCCAAGTTTGCAGGGGTGGAATTCACCCCTCCACTTT. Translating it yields CASSSPSLQGWNSPLHF.

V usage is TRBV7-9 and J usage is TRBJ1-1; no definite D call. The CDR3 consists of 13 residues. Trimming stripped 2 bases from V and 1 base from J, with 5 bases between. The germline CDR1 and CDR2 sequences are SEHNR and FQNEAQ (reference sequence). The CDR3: CASSLRGNTEAFF. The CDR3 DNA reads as TGTGCCAGCAGCTTACGGGGGAACACTGAAGCTTTCTTT.

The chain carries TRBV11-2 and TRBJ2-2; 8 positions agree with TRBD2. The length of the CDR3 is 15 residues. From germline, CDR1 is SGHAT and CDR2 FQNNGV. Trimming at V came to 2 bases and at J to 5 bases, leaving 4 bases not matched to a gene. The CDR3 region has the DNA TGTGCCAGCAGCTTAAGCGGGGGTCAAACCGGGGAGCTGTTTTTT. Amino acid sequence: CASSLSGGQTGELFF.

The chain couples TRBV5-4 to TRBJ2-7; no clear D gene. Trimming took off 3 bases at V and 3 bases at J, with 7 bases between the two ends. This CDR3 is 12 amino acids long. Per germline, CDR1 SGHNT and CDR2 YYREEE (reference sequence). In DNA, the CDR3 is TGTGCCAGCAGCTCCTCCAGCTACGAGCAGTACTTC. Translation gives CASSSSSYEQYF.

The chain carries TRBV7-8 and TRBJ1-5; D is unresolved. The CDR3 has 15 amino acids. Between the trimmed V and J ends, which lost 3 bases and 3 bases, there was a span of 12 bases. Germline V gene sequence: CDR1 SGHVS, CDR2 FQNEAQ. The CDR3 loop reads CASSLSTDTNQPQHF. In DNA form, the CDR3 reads TGTGCCAGCAGCTTGTCTACAGACACCAATCAGCCCCAGCATTTT. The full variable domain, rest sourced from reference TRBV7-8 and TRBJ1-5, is GAGVSQSPRYKVAKRGQDVALRCDPISGHVSLFWYQQALGQGPEFLTYFQNEAQLDKSGLPSDRFFAERPEGSVSTLKIQRTQQEDSAVYLCASSLSTDTNQPQHFGDGTRLSIL.

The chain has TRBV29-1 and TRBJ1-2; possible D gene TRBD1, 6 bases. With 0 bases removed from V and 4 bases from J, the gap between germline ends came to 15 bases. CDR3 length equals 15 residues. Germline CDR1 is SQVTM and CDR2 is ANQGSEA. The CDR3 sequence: CSVEDLGGNPYGYTF. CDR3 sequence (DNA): TGCAGCGTTGAAGATCTTGGGGGCAATCCCTATGGCTACACCTTC.

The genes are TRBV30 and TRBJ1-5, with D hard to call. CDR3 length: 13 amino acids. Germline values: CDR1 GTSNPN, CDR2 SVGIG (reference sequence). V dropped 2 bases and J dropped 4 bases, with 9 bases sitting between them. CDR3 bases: TGTGCCTGGAGTCTTGAGGTTAATCAGCCCCAGCATTTT. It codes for CAWSLEVNQPQHF.